The following is a T cell receptor beta chain sequence with its context. The data derive from a study of blood T cell repertoires in COVID-19. Study-wide background: Both acute and convalescent COVID-19 samples were obtained from the United States, Italy and Spain. Sample material is recorded as cDNA or gDNA derived from T cells, B-cell-depleted T cells, or PBMCs.

Source study methods: How many nucleated cells were present was estimated from reference gene primer amplification. Here immunoSEQ multiplex PCR was the method, and the copy in TCRdb shows in-frame clones only, minus some. That table gives V, J and clone size, and the DNA gave D and trimming. The table shows fewer than 350,000 clones, with roughly 86% occurring only once. The receptor was isolated from a man aged 40-50 years with active or convalescent COVID-19. The sequenced material came from peripheral blood.

The CDR3 loop is CASSQLQGRGYNEQFF. Written as DNA, the CDR3 is TGTGCCAGCAGCCAATTACAGGGACGAGGGTACAATGAGCAGTTCTTC. The chain couples TRBV14 to TRBJ2-1; TRBD1 might be the D (6 bases). This CDR3 is 16 amino acids long. Trimming took off 2 bases at V and 4 bases at J, with 15 bases between the two ends. The germline gives CDR1 SGHDN, CDR2 FVKESK.